The 28 T cell receptor beta chains reported below all come from one sample, sequenced in a study of a mutant IDH1 vaccine in newly diagnosed glioma. The protocol was immunoSEQ multiplex PCR, while the TCRdb copy is restricted to in-frame clones and leaves out a portion. This sample carries fewer than 50,000 clones, around 90% of them seen once, and the ten largest clones take 15% to 20%. Noted time point: baseline, week 1 (first vaccination visit). Treatment defined: pre-vaccination baseline after standard-of-care therapy. Sequencing was performed on PBMCs, taken from a glioma patient treated with radiotherapy, temozolomide or both. These receptors all come from a young man with glioma.

V gene TRBV28 combines with J gene TRBJ2-7, with D unresolved. Germline-derived CDR1 and CDR2 are MDHEN and SYDVKM. CDR3 length equals 15 residues. With 3 bases removed from V and 0 bases from J, the gap between germline ends came to 12 bases. The chain's CDR3 is CASSLPGASSYEQYF. Written as DNA, the CDR3 is TGTGCCAGCAGTTTGCCAGGCGCGAGCTCCTACGAGCAGTACTTC. The variable domain in full, with the rest retrieved from reference TRBV28 and TRBJ2-7, is DVKVTQSSRYLVKRTGEKVFLECVQDMDHENMFWYRQDPGLGLRLIYFSYDVKMKEKGDIPEGYSVSREKKERFSLILESASTNQTSMYLCASSLPGASSYEQYFGPGTRLTVT.

This clone was seen just once. V and J are TRBV5-6 and TRBJ2-7, with D possibly matching TRBD2 (6 bases). The germline gives CDR1 SGHDT, CDR2 YYEEEE. The V and J ends lost 4 bases and 3 bases respectively, with 17 bases between them. The CDR3 has 15 residues. CDR3 protein: CASSRPGTDLYEQYF. For the CDR3, the DNA is TGTGCCAGCAGCCGACCCGGGACTGATCTCTACGAGCAGTACTTC. The full variable domain, rest sourced from reference TRBV5-6 and TRBJ2-7, is DAGVTQSPTHLIKTRGQQVTLRCSPKSGHDTVSWYQQALGQGPQFIFQYYEEEERQRGNFPDRFSGHQFPNYSSELNVNALLLGDSALYLCASSRPGTDLYEQYFGPGTRLTVT.

This clone was counted a few times. This chain uses TRBV7-9 with TRBJ1-1; D remains unclear. In germline, CDR1 is SEHNR, CDR2 FQNEAQ (reference sequence). The CDR3 is 13 amino acids. V lost 4 bases and J 3 bases, leaving 9 bases between the germline ends. The CDR3 coding sequence is TGTGCCAGCAGCTCGGTCGACTACACTGAAGCTTTCTTT. Its translation is CASSSVDYTEAFF.

This chain links TRBV6-6 with TRBJ1-1, with D maybe TRBD1 (6 bases). CDR3 size: 14 residues. Per germline, CDR1 MNHNY and CDR2 SVGAGI (reference sequence). The V gene lost 5 bases and the J gene lost 7 bases, with 17 bases spanning the gap. This CDR3 is CASSDRDTYYEAFF. As DNA, the CDR3 is TGTGCCAGCAGTGACCGGGACACTTATTATGAAGCTTTCTTT.

The rearrangement links TRBV5-4 to TRBJ2-3, with D perhaps given as TRBD1 or TRBD2 (5 bases each). The CDR3 consists of 13 residues. Trimming cost V 4 bases and J 4 bases, with 10 bases left between them. CDR1 is SGHNT and CDR2 is YYREEE in the germline V gene (reference sequence). CDR3 residues: CASSPVGADTQYF. CDR3 nucleotides: TGTGCCAGCAGCCCAGTGGGGGCAGATACGCAGTATTTT.

This sequence joins TRBV29-1 and TRBJ2-5; D remains ambiguous. The V end lost 3 bases, the J end lost 6 bases, and 8 bases lay between the germline ends. CDR1 is SQVTM, CDR2 ANQGSEA, per germline. This CDR3 spans 11 amino acids. The CDR3 is CSVEGFQTQYF. CDR3 nucleotides: TGCAGCGTTGAGGGGTTCCAGACCCAGTACTTC.

The V call is TRBV10-3, the J call TRBJ2-3; no clear D gene. Germline V gives CDR1 ENHRY, CDR2 SYGVKD. CDR3 length: 15 amino acids. Trimming shortened V by 3 bases and J by 2 bases, and 12 bases separated the two germline ends. CDR3 DNA sequence: TGTGCCATCAGTGACGGTCAGCGCCTCACAGATACGCAGTATTTT. Translated: CAISDGQRLTDTQYF.

The V call is TRBV9, the J call TRBJ2-1, with TRBD2 identical over 10 bases. V trimming: 2 bases; J trimming: 6 bases; junction bases outside the gene matches: 8. The germline V gene has CDR1 SGDLS and CDR2 YYNGEE. CDR3 length equals 16 residues. In DNA form, the CDR3 reads TGTGCCAGCAGCGTCGCCACTAGCGGGATAGGCAATGAGCAGTTCTTC. As protein: CASSVATSGIGNEQFF.

J is TRBJ1-2 and V is TRBV19; tentatively, D is TRBD1 (5 bases). This CDR3 spans 12 amino acids. The germline gives CDR1 LNHDA, CDR2 SQIVND (reference sequence). Trimming removed 3 bases at V and 12 bases at J, with 14 bases between. In DNA form, the CDR3 reads TGTGCCAGTAGTATCGGGACGGCAGAACACACCTTC. Its protein is CASSIGTAEHTF.

The rearrangement joins TRBV4-3 to TRBJ1-2; 7 nucleotides agree with TRBD1. The V and J ends lost 0 bases and 5 bases, in that order; junction bases with no gene match: 3. CDR1 and CDR2 (germline): LGHNA, YSLEER. The CDR3 is 14 amino acids. CDR3: CASSQDPGGYGYTF. Here the CDR3 DNA reads TGCGCCAGCAGCCAAGATCCAGGGGGTTATGGCTACACCTTC.

The gene calls are TRBV7-8 and TRBJ1-1; 7 nucleotides match TRBD1. Germline CDR1 and CDR2: SGHVS and FQNEAQ. There are 15 residues in the CDR3. Trimming at V came to 5 bases and at J to 0 bases, leaving 6 bases not matched to a gene. The CDR3 protein is CASSPRTGMNTEAFF. As DNA, the CDR3 is TGTGCCAGCAGCCCCCGGACAGGAATGAACACTGAAGCTTTCTTT.

This clone was detected only once. The rearrangement links TRBV5-1 to TRBJ1-3, with a tentative D call TRBD1 (5 bases). Between the trimmed V and J ends, which lost 1 base and 2 bases, there was a span of 13 bases. The length of the CDR3 is 16 residues. Germline lookup yields CDR1 SGHRS and CDR2 YFSETQ. The CDR3 loop is CASSLQSGTAGNTIYF. The CDR3 DNA reads TGCGCCAGCAGCTTGCAGTCCGGGACCGCTGGAAACACCATATATTTT.

The V and J genes are TRBV19 and TRBJ1-2; D is unclear. V lost 5 bases and J lost 0, with 10 bases in between. The CDR3 runs 14 residues. In germline, CDR1 is LNHDA, CDR2 SQIVND (reference sequence). CDR3 nucleotides: TGTGCCAGTAGTCTCAGAGATACTAACTATGGCTACACCTTC. This sequence encodes CASSLRDTNYGYTF.

The V call is TRBV7-9, the J call TRBJ1-4; tentative D call: TRBD1 (5 bases). The CDR3 has 14 residues. Germline V gene lookup returns CDR1 SEHNR and CDR2 FQNEAQ (reference sequence). The V end was cut by 3 bases, the J end by 3 bases, with 8 bases between. The DNA of the CDR3 is TGTGCCAGCAGCTTGAGAGGGGCTAATGAAAAACTGTTTTTT. As protein: CASSLRGANEKLFF.

This clone has just one count. The J gene is TRBJ2-5, the V gene TRBV20-1; no clear D gene. The ends were cut back, 6 bases at V and 5 bases at J, with 10 bases in the middle. Germline CDR1 reads DFQATT; CDR2 reads SNEGSKA (reference sequence). This CDR3 has 11 amino acids. CDR3 bases: TGCAGTGCCCGCACCCGGGAGACCCAGTACTTC. As protein: CSARTRETQYF.

The chain carries TRBV30 and TRBJ2-7; the D is unclear. CDR1 is GTSNPN, CDR2 SVGIG, per germline (reference sequence). Trimming stripped 5 bases from V and 0 bases from J, with 11 bases between. The CDR3 is 13 residues long. In DNA, the CDR3 is TGTGCCTGGGACAAGGAGAACTCCTACGAGCAGTACTTC. Its protein product is CAWDKENSYEQYF.

The chain joins TRBV7-2 to TRBJ2-1; unclear D gene. Germline CDR1 and CDR2: SGHTA and FQGNSA. The CDR3 loop spans 12 amino acids. V gave up 3 bases and J gave up 10 bases, with 10 bases separating them. CDR3 sequence reads: CASSFTSAEQFF. CDR3 coding DNA: TGTGCCAGCAGCTTTACCAGCGCCGAGCAGTTCTTC.

V is TRBV19 and J is TRBJ2-3; D might be TRBD1 (6 bases). V was clipped by 5 bases and J by 2 bases, with 17 bases between them. This CDR3 has 16 residues. Germline CDR1 and CDR2: LNHDA and SQIVND (reference sequence). CDR3 region: CASSPPTGAITDTQYF. Written as DNA, the CDR3 is TGTGCCAGTAGTCCCCCGACAGGAGCAATCACAGATACGCAGTATTTT. Supplemented by reference TRBV19 and TRBJ2-3, the full variable domain reads DGGITQSPKYLFRKEGQNVTLSCEQNLNHDAMYWYRQDPGQGLRLIYYSQIVNDFQKGDIAEGYSVSREKKESFPLTVTSAQKNPTAFYLCASSPPTGAITDTQYFGPGTRLTVL.

The genes are TRBV30 and TRBJ2-5, with D possibly being TRBD1 or TRBD2 (5 bases each). V was shortened by 5 bases and J by 2 bases, with 12 bases between the two germline ends. Germline lookup yields CDR1 GTSNPN and CDR2 SVGIG (reference sequence). The CDR3 is made up of 13 amino acids. This CDR3 is CAWARDGQETQYF. The CDR3, as DNA: TGTGCCTGGGCCCGGGACGGGCAAGAGACCCAGTACTTC. The full variable domain, with the rest looked up from reference TRBV30 and TRBJ2-5, is SQTIHQWPATLVQPVGSPLSLECTVEGTSNPNLYWYRQAAGRGLQLLFYSVGIGQISSEVPQNLSASRPQDRQFILSSKKLLLSDSGFYLCAWARDGQETQYFGPGTRLLVL.

V gene TRBV7-2 combines with J gene TRBJ2-5, with D possibly TRBD2 on 5 matching bases. The CDR3 spans 14 residues. Germline-derived CDR1 and CDR2 are SGHTA and FQGNSA. Trimming cost V 1 base and J 1 base, with 7 bases left between them. CDR3 in amino acids: CASSLEDFQETQYF. CDR3 coding DNA: TGTGCCAGCAGCTTAGAGGACTTCCAAGAGACCCAGTACTTC.

The rearrangement uses TRBV6-5 and TRBJ1-1, with D unclear. V was clipped by 0 bases and J by 1 base, with 6 bases between them. The CDR3 loop spans 14 amino acids. The V gene's germline CDR1 is MNHEY and CDR2 SVGAGI. CDR3 region: CASSYSMTNTEAFF. DNA for the CDR3: TGTGCCAGCAGTTACTCGATGACGAACACTGAAGCTTTCTTT.

V usage is TRBV27 and J usage is TRBJ2-1; tentatively, D is TRBD2 (6 bases). Trimming removed 2 bases from V and 10 bases from J, with 12 bases in between. Germline V gives CDR1 MNHEY, CDR2 SMNVEV (reference sequence). This CDR3 comprises 13 residues. The CDR3 sequence: CASSLIPGVEQFF. CDR3 coding DNA: TGTGCCAGCAGTTTAATACCGGGAGTGGAGCAGTTCTTC.

The V call is TRBV28, the J call TRBJ1-1; D is undetermined. CDR3 size: 13 residues. The V and J ends lost 1 base and 11 bases respectively, with 14 bases between them. The V gene's germline CDR1 is MDHEN and CDR2 SYDVKM. The CDR3 loop reads CASSLFKGFGAFF. CDR3 DNA: TGTGCCAGCAGTTTATTTAAAGGTTTCGGGGCTTTCTTT.

V usage is TRBV5-1 and J usage is TRBJ2-7, with 7 bases aligning to TRBD1. The CDR3 runs to 14 residues. Per the germline V gene, CDR1 is SGHRS and CDR2 is YFSETQ. V dropped 5 bases and J dropped 3; count of bases not matched to a gene: 8. The DNA for the CDR3 is TGCGCCAGCAGGCTTTGGACAGGCCTCTACGAGCAGTACTTC. It specifies CASRLWTGLYEQYF.

V is TRBV5-4 and J is TRBJ2-7; the match to TRBD2 covers 10 bases. Germline V gene sequence: CDR1 SGHNT, CDR2 YYREEE (reference sequence). The V and J ends lost 3 bases and 5 bases, in that order; junction bases with no gene match: 14. The CDR3 runs to 17 residues. CDR3 nucleotides: TGTGCCAGCAGCTCCTACGGGACTAGCGATCCCAGGCACGAGCAGTACTTC. As protein: CASSSYGTSDPRHEQYF. Looking up the rest from reference TRBV5-4 and TRBJ2-7 gives the full variable domain: ETGVTQSPTHLIKTRGQQVTLRCSSQSGHNTVSWYQQALGQGPQFIFQYYREEENGRGNFPPRFSGLQFPNYSSELNVNALELDDSALYLCASSSYGTSDPRHEQYFGPGTRLTVT.

V is TRBV9 and J is TRBJ2-7; 7 bases match TRBD1. Germline assignment: CDR1 SGDLS and CDR2 YYNGEE. The CDR3 contains 12 residues. V lost 4 bases to trimming and J lost 6 bases; unmatched junction nucleotides: 4. The CDR3 loop is CASSPGTAEQYF. As DNA, the CDR3 is TGTGCCAGCAGCCCCGGGACAGCCGAGCAGTACTTC.

The gene calls are TRBV6-5 and TRBJ2-7; D not resolved. Germline V gene sequence: CDR1 MNHEY, CDR2 SVGAGI. The CDR3 contains 13 residues. V gave up 8 bases and J gave up 3 bases, with 14 bases separating them. The CDR3 loop reads CASASGLVYEQYF. In DNA form, the CDR3 reads TGTGCCAGCGCCTCGGGTCTTGTCTACGAGCAGTACTTC.

V is TRBV19 and J is TRBJ1-1; TRBD1 might be the D (5 bases). CDR3 length: 14 amino acids. Germline V CDR1 and CDR2: LNHDA, SQIVND (reference sequence). V was shortened by 11 bases and J by 5 bases, with 21 bases between the two germline ends. CDR3 DNA: TGTGCCTCTAGTATGACAGCCGGAGAGACTGAAGCTTTCTTT. Translating gives CASSMTAGETEAFF. Full variable domain (rest looked up from reference TRBV19 and TRBJ1-1): DGGITQSPKYLFRKEGQNVTLSCEQNLNHDAMYWYRQDPGQGLRLIYYSQIVNDFQKGDIAEGYSVSREKKESFPLTVTSAQKNPTAFYLCASSMTAGETEAFFGQGTRLTVV.